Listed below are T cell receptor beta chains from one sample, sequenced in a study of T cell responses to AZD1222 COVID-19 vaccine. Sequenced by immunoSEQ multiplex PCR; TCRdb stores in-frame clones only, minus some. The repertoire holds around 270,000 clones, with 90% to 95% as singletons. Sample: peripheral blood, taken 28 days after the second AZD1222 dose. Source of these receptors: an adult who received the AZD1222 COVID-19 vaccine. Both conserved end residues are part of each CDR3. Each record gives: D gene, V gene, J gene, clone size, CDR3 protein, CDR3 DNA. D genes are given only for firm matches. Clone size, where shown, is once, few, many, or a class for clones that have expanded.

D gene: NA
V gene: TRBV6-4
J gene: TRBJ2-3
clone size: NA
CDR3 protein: CASSDEAGSSTDTQYF
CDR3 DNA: TGTGCCAGCAGTGACGAGGCGGGCTCTAGCACAGATACGCAGTATTTT

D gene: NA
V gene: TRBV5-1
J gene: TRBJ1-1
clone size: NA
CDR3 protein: CASSFGRNTEAFF
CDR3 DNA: TGCGCCAGCAGCTTTGGTAGGAACACTGAAGCTTTCTTT

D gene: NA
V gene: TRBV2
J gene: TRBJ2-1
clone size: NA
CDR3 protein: CASSEVLSSYNEQFF
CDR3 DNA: TGTGCCAGCAGTGAGGTCCTCAGCTCCTACAATGAGCAGTTCTTC

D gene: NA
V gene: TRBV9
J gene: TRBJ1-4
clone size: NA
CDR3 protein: CASSVISGEKLFF
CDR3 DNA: TGTGCCAGCAGCGTAATAAGCGGGGAAAAACTGTTTTTT

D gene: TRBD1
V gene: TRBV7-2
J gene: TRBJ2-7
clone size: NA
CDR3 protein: CASSIGTGGSYEQYF
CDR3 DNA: TGTGCCAGCAGCATAGGGACAGGGGGCTCCTACGAGCAGTACTTC

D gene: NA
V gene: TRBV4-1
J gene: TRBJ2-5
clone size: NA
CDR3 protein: CASSQDRTRWGQETQYF
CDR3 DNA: TGCGCCAGCAGCCAAGATCGGACTCGGTGGGGCCAAGAGACCCAGTACTTC

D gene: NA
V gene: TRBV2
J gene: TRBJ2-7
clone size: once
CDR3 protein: CASSEGPGYEQYF
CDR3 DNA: TGTGCCAGCAGTGAAGGTCCCGGCTACGAGCAGTACTTC

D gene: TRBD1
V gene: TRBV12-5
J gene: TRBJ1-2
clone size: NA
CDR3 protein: CASGGTGLSGYTF
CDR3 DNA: TGTGCTAGTGGTGGGACAGGGCTCTCTGGCTACACCTTC

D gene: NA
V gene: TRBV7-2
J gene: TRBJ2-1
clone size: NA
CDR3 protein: CASSLGGGSTYNEQFF
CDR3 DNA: TGTGCCAGCAGCTTAGGCGGGGGCTCGACCTACAATGAGCAGTTCTTC

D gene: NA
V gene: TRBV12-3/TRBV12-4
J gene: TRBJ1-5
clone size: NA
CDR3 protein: CASTQGLYQPQHF
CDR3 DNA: TGTGCCAGCACCCAGGGATTGTATCAGCCCCAGCATTTT

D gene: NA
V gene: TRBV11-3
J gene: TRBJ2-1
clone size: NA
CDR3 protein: CASSLDSHEQFF
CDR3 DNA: TGTGCCAGCAGCTTAGATTCTCATGAGCAGTTCTTC

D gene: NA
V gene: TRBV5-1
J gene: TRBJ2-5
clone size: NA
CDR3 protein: CASSLGQGPGGVQETQYF
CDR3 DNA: TGCGCCAGCAGCTTGGGGCAGGGGCCTGGGGGAGTCCAAGAGACCCAGTACTTC

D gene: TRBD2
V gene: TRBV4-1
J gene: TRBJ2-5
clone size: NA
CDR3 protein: CASSRWVAGTQETQYF
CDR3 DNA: TGCGCCAGCAGCCGGTGGGTAGCGGGGACCCAAGAGACCCAGTACTTC

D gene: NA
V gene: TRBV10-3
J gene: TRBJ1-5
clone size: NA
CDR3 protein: CAISEAFGRPQHF
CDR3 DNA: TGTGCCATCAGTGAGGCGTTTGGGCGGCCCCAGCATTTT

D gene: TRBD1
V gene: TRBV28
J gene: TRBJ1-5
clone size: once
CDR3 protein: CASSWGTGRNQPQHF
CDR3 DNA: TGTGCCAGCAGTTGGGGGACAGGCCGCAATCAGCCCCAGCATTTT

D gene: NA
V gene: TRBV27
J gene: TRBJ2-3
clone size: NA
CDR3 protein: CASSPRGTDTQYF
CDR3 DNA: TGTGCCAGCAGCCCACGGGGTACAGATACGCAGTATTTT

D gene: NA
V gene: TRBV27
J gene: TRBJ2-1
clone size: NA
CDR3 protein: CASSLEAGPYNEQFF
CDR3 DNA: TGTGCCAGCAGTTTGGAAGCGGGTCCCTACAATGAGCAGTTCTTC

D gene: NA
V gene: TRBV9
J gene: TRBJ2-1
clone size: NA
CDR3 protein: CASSQRQHNEQFF
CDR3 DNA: TGTGCCAGCAGCCAGCGACAGCACAATGAGCAGTTCTTC